The present TCR beta chain was sequenced within a study of blood T cell repertoires in COVID-19. Profiled with immunoSEQ multiplex PCR; TCRdb holds only in-frame clones, not every one. The sample lists about 240,000 clones; around 90% were seen once. Germline trimming cut 7 bases from V and 4 bases from J; bases unmatched to any gene: 3. The CDR3 covers 12 residues. From germline, CDR1 is KGHDR and CDR2 SFDVKD. The sequence derives from a man in his 60s who had recovered from COVID-19. The chain links TRBV24-1 to TRBJ2-7; 7 bases align to TRBD1. The sequencing input was peripheral blood. DNA for the CDR3: TGTGCCACCAGGACAGGGTGGTACGAGCAGTACGTC. It translates to CATRTGWYEQYV.